A single sample gave rise to the 18 T cell receptor beta chains below, sequenced in a study of CD8+ T cells in alopecia areata. Treatment in this sample: oral pan-JAK inhibitor, 5-10 mg twice daily. RNA extraction was followed by reverse transcription into cDNA, which acted as the sequencing template. Produced via immunoSEQ multiplex PCR; TCRdb's table is partial and in-frame only. The sample contains around 270,000 clones, over 45% of which appear only once. This sample comprised CD4+ T cells sorted from blood, obtained at week 24, from a patient treated with tofacitinib. The receptors were sampled from a human donor with alopecia areata.

About this clone: This CDR3 is also generated by other DNA sequences in the sample. The CDR3 coding sequence is TGCAGCGTTGTACAGGGGGGCACTGAAGCTTTCTTT. Its translation: CSVVQGGTEAFF. The V call is TRBV29-1, the J call TRBJ1-1; 8 nucleotides agree with TRBD1. The V segment lost 4 bases and the J segment 4 bases; nucleotides outside the gene matches: 2. Per germline, CDR1 SQVTM and CDR2 ANQGSEA. This CDR3 region has 12 residues.

This chain links TRBV4-1 with TRBJ1-2, with D maybe TRBD1 (6 bases). This CDR3 contains 14 residues. Between the trimmed V and J ends, which lost 2 bases and 4 bases, there was a span of 11 bases. Germline V gene lookup returns CDR1 MGHRA and CDR2 YSYEKL. The CDR3 bases are TGCGCCAGCAGCCAACCTTTACAGGGCTATGGCTACACCTTC. This sequence encodes CASSQPLQGYGYTF.

This clone was observed a few times. This chain connects TRBV7-9 to TRBJ2-5; unclear D gene. CDR1 and CDR2 from the germline V gene are SEHNR and FQNEAQ (reference sequence). The CDR3 runs to 14 residues. The germline V and J ends were trimmed by 0 bases and 7 bases, with 12 bases remaining between them. The CDR3 nucleotides read TGTGCCAGCAGCTTAGCGCGCACACCGGGGACCCAGTACTTC. Protein sequence: CASSLARTPGTQYF. Filled out from reference TRBV7-9 and TRBJ2-5, the complete variable domain reads DTGVSQNPRHKITKRGQNVTFRCDPISEHNRLYWYRQTLGQGPEFLTYFQNEAQLEKSRLLSDRFSAERPKGSFSTLEIQRTEQGDSAMYLCASSLARTPGTQYFGPGTRLLVL.

V gene TRBV25-1 combines with J gene TRBJ2-3, with 9 bases lining up with TRBD2. Germline CDR1 reads MGHDK; CDR2 reads SYGVNS. The CDR3 consists of 18 residues. V lost 2 bases to trimming and J lost 1 base; unmatched junction nucleotides: 10. Here the CDR3 DNA reads TGTGCCAGCAGTGAAAGGCTAGCGGGGCCTCAACGCACAGATACGCAGTATTTT. Its translation is CASSERLAGPQRTDTQYF.

The J gene is TRBJ2-3, the V gene TRBV7-2; D is uncertain. V lost 5 bases and J lost 1, with 10 bases in between. CDR3 length equals 14 residues. CDR1 is SGHTA and CDR2 is FQGNSA in the germline V gene. The CDR3 sequence is CASSPARRTDTQYF. CDR3 DNA sequence: TGTGCCAGCAGCCCCGCCAGGCGCACAGATACGCAGTATTTT. Full variable domain (rest looked up from reference TRBV7-2 and TRBJ2-3): GAGVSQSPSNKVTEKGKDVELRCDPISGHTALYWYRQSLGQGLEFLIYFQGNSAPDKSGLPSDRFSAERTGGSVSTLTIQRTQQEDSAVYLCASSPARRTDTQYFGPGTRLTVL.

The chain joins TRBV27 to TRBJ2-3; the D is unclear. This CDR3 is 16 amino acids long. The V gene's germline CDR1 is MNHEY and CDR2 SMNVEV (reference sequence). V was shortened by 3 bases and J by 0 bases, with 13 bases between the two germline ends. The CDR3 coding sequence is TGTGCCAGCAGTTTCCTCCCCCCGCCTAGCACAGATACGCAGTATTTT. The encoded protein is CASSFLPPPSTDTQYF.

CDR3 bases: TGTGCCAGCAACCCTCGAGAACACACAGATACGCAGTATTTT. Translating gives CASNPREHTDTQYF. The genes are TRBV7-9 and TRBJ2-3, with D uncertain. V dropped 7 bases and J dropped 2 bases, with 13 bases sitting between them. The germline V gene encodes CDR1 SEHNR and CDR2 FQNEAQ (reference sequence). This CDR3 has 14 amino acids. Full variable domain (missing parts from reference TRBV7-9 and TRBJ2-3): DTGVSQNPRHKITKRGQNVTFRCDPISEHNRLYWYRQTLGQGPEFLTYFQNEAQLEKSRLLSDRFSAERPKGSFSTLEIQRTEQGDSAMYLCASNPREHTDTQYFGPGTRLTVL.

The chain recombines TRBV9 with TRBJ2-1; 8 bases map to TRBD2. Trimming at V came to 0 bases and at J to 5 bases, leaving 7 bases not matched to a gene. The CDR3 consists of 16 residues. Germline CDR1 is SGDLS and CDR2 is YYNGEE. This CDR3 is CASSVVTGGPNNEQFF. The DNA of the CDR3 is TGTGCCAGCAGCGTAGTAACGGGGGGGCCCAACAATGAGCAGTTCTTC.

The chain recombines TRBV7-9 with TRBJ1-3; 7 positions agree with TRBD1. Trimming removed 4 bases from V and 4 bases from J; junction bases left unmatched: 16. Germline V CDR1 and CDR2: SEHNR, FQNEAQ (reference sequence). CDR3 length: 18 residues. Written as DNA, the CDR3 is TGTGCCAGCAGCTCCTTACCCACCGGACAGGCGGGGGGAAACACCATATATTTT. This translates into CASSSLPTGQAGGNTIYF. Filled out from reference TRBV7-9 and TRBJ1-3, the complete variable domain reads DTGVSQNPRHKITKRGQNVTFRCDPISEHNRLYWYRQTLGQGPEFLTYFQNEAQLEKSRLLSDRFSAERPKGSFSTLEIQRTEQGDSAMYLCASSSLPTGQAGGNTIYFGEGSWLTVV.

The chain is built from TRBV30 and TRBJ2-5; the D call may be TRBD1 or TRBD2 (6 bases each). V was cut by 5 bases and J by 2 bases, with 12 bases left in between. The germline V gene encodes CDR1 GTSNPN and CDR2 SVGIG (reference sequence). CDR3 length equals 13 residues. The CDR3 sequence: CAWGGGGQETQYF. CDR3 nucleotide sequence: TGTGCCTGGGGTGGAGGGGGACAAGAGACCCAGTACTTC.

The rearrangement links TRBV19 to TRBJ2-7; D is undetermined. V was cut by 5 bases and J by 3 bases, with 17 bases left in between. In germline, CDR1 is LNHDA, CDR2 SQIVND (reference sequence). This CDR3 comprises 15 residues. The CDR3 protein is CASSARLDSIYEQYF. CDR3 nucleotide sequence: TGTGCCAGTAGTGCTCGGCTAGACTCGATCTACGAGCAGTACTTC.

This CDR3 is CASSSGRSPDTQYF. CDR3 nucleotides: TGCGCCAGCAGCTCAGGGAGGAGCCCAGATACGCAGTATTTT. The chain joins TRBV5-1 to TRBJ2-3; D possibly corresponds to TRBD2 (6 bases). The germline CDR1 and CDR2 sequences are SGHRS and YFSETQ. Between the trimmed V and J ends, which lost 3 bases and 4 bases, there was a span of 12 bases. The CDR3 contains 14 residues.

The V and J genes are TRBV28 and TRBJ2-3; a possible D gene is TRBD2 (5 bases). The CDR3 is 15 residues long. Germline CDR1 is MDHEN and CDR2 is SYDVKM. V was clipped by 3 bases and J by 1 base, with 11 bases between them. The CDR3 bases are TGTGCCAGCAGTTTGTGGACTCGTCGCACAGATACGCAGTATTTT. This encodes CASSLWTRRTDTQYF.

In its sample, this clone was seen once. The chain carries TRBV27 and TRBJ2-5; D might be TRBD2 (6 bases). The CDR3 totals 16 residues. V gave up 5 bases and J gave up 4 bases, with 20 bases separating them. CDR1 and CDR2 from the germline V gene are MNHEY and SMNVEV (reference sequence). CDR3 loop: CASSRLAWEVGETQYF. The CDR3, as DNA: TGTGCCAGCAGTCGCCTTGCCTGGGAGGTGGGAGAGACCCAGTACTTC.

This clone was detected many times. The chain couples TRBV6-1 to TRBJ1-1; tentative D call: TRBD1 (5 bases). Germline V lookup: CDR1 MNHNS, CDR2 SASEGT. This CDR3 has 10 residues. V lost 8 bases to trimming and J lost 4 bases, with 5 bases between them. Here the CDR3 DNA reads TGTGCCAGCCAGGGCACTGAAGCTTTCTTT. It specifies CASQGTEAFF.

The chain combines TRBV6-5 with TRBJ2-5; D call uncertain. The CDR3 sequence is 15 residues long. V lost 0 bases and J lost 1, with 9 bases in between. From germline, CDR1 is MNHEY and CDR2 SVGAGI. This CDR3 is CASSYSGILQETQYF. The CDR3 coding sequence is TGTGCCAGCAGTTACTCGGGCATCCTCCAAGAGACCCAGTACTTC.

The chain couples TRBV27 to TRBJ1-2; TRBD1 is a possible D gene (5 bases). Between the trimmed V and J ends, which lost 0 bases and 4 bases, there was a span of 15 bases. The CDR3 runs to 16 residues. Germline lookup yields CDR1 MNHEY and CDR2 SMNVEV (reference sequence). The CDR3 DNA reads TGTGCCAGCAGTTTATCGGGCAGGGCTTGGGGCTATGGCTACACCTTC. Translation gives CASSLSGRAWGYGYTF.

CDR3 in amino acids: CASSLGGYNSPLHF. The CDR3 DNA sequence: TGTGCCAGCAGCTTAGGAGGCTATAATTCACCCCTCCACTTT. The V gene is TRBV7-9, the J gene TRBJ1-6; D not certain. Germline assignment: CDR1 SEHNR and CDR2 FQNEAQ (reference sequence). The CDR3 is made up of 14 amino acids. V was pared by 1 base and J by 3 bases, with 4 bases between.